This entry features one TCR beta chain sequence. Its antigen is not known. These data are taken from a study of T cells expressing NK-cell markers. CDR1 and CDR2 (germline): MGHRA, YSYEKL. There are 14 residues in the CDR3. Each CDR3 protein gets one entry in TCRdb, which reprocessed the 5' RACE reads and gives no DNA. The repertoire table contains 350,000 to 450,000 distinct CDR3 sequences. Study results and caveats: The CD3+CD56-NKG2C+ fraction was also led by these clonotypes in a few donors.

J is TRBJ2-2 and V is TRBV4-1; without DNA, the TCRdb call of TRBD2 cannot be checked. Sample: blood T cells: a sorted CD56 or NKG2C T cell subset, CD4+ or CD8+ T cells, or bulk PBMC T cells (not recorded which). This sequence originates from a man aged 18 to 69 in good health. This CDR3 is CASSLSGGVGELFF.